This is a list of T cell receptor beta chains from one sample in a study of tumor-infiltrating lymphocytes in primary liver carcinoma. One entry per CDR3 protein results from TCRdb running MiXCR on the multiplex PCR reads. Here the sample spans about 310,000 distinct CDR3 sequences, about three fifths being singletons. The sample was peripheral blood. Source of these receptors: a woman aged 30 to 39 with primary liver carcinoma and hepatitis B virus infection. Each CDR3 is given with its conserved first and last residue. Fields, in order: D gene, V gene, clone size, J gene, CDR3 DNA, CDR3 protein. D genes are given only for firm matches. Size is stated for part of the rows, as once, few or many counts, or as a class when the clone is expanded.

NA	TRBV11-2	NA	TRBJ1-1	TGTGTCAGCAGGCAAATATGGGGACGGAACACTGAAGCTTTCTTT	CVSRQIWGRNTEAFF
TRBD1	TRBV6-1	few	TRBJ1-3	TGTGCCAGCAGTGAACCGGGACAGGGGTCAGTCACCATATATTTT	CASSEPGQGSVTIYF
NA	TRBV6-6	many	TRBJ2-2	TGTGCCAGCAGTGACTGGACAGTAGTAAACGCGAACACCGGGGAGCTGTTTTTT	CASSDWTVVNANTGELFF
NA	TRBV21-1	NA	TRBJ2-3	TGTGCCAGCAGCAAACGAATGGGTAATACGCAGTATTTT	CASSKRMGNTQYF
TRBD2	TRBV6-5	many	TRBJ2-3	TGTGCCAGCAGCCGAACTCCTAGCGGTGGCGAGTATTTT	CASSRTPSGGEYF
NA	TRBV7-9	few	TRBJ2-3	TGTGCCAGCAGCTTAGGTTTGGGTCCCCTCACAGATACGCAGTATTTT	CASSLGLGPLTDTQYF
TRBD1	TRBV7-8	NA	TRBJ1-1	TGTGCCAGCAGCTTAGTTGAGAGGGGGCTGGAGACTGAAGCTTTCTTT	CASSLVERGLETEAFF
TRBD2	TRBV4-1	once	TRBJ2-1	TGCGCCAGCAGCCAAGGGCTAGCGGACTCCTACAATGAGCATTTCTTC	CASSQGLADSYNEHFF
NA	TRBV11-2	NA	TRBJ2-7	TGTGTCAACAGCGTCTCCTACGAGCAGTGCTTC	CVNSVSYEQCF
NA	TRBV6-9	few	TRBJ2-6	TGTGCCAGTGGTCGTAAGGGACAAGATCTCTCTGGGGCCAACGTCCTGACTTTC	CASGRKGQDLSGANVLTF
TRBD1	TRBV28	few	TRBJ2-4	TGTGCCAGCGCCCAGACAGGGAAGGACATTCAGTACTTC	CASAQTGKDIQYF
NA	TRBV6-1	NA	TRBJ2-1	TGTGCCAGCAGTGTACTCCCGCACGGCCGGGATGAGCAGTTCTTC	CASSVLPHGRDEQFF
NA	TRBV29-1	NA	TRBJ1-2	TGCGGCGCTGAAGATCGGCCAGGGTTGACTAACTATGGCTACACCTTC	CGAEDRPGLTNYGYTF
NA	TRBV20-1	once	TRBJ2-7	TGCAGTGCTAGAGGATTAGATGGGAACGAGCAGTACTTT	CSARGLDGNEQYF
NA	TRBV5-1	few	TRBJ1-1	TGCGCCAGCAGATTGGAACAGTACACTGAAGCTTTCTTT	CASRLEQYTEAFF
NA	TRBV5-5	NA	TRBJ2-1	TGTGCCAGCAGAGAGACTACAGGGAATCTCAACAATGAACAGTTCTTC	CASRETTGNLNNEQFF
TRBD1	TRBV4-1	NA	TRBJ2-7	TGCGCCAGCAGCCATCTGGACAGGGGAGGGGAGCAGTACTTC	CASSHLDRGGEQYF
NA	TRBV11-1	many	TRBJ2-7	TGTGCCAGCAGCTTCGCATCAAAGGGGGAGCAGTACTTC	CASSFASKGEQYF
NA	TRBV12-3/TRBV12-4	NA	TRBJ2-3	TGTGCCAGCAGTCTAAACCGGGACACCTGGCGCACAGATACGCAGTATTTT	CASSLNRDTWRTDTQYF
TRBD2	TRBV6-2/TRBV6-3	few	TRBJ2-1	TGTGCCAGCAGTGATCTACTAGCGGGTGGTCATGAGCAGTTCTTC	CASSDLLAGGHEQFF
NA	TRBV4-3	many	TRBJ2-2	TGCGCCAGCAGCCAAGAAGGTTGGGCAGCCCCCGGGGAGCTGTTTTTT	CASSQEGWAAPGELFF
NA	TRBV11-2	NA	TRBJ2-1	TGTGCGTGCAGCGAGGTGGGATCGTTTGTCGCCTACAATGAGCAGTTCTTC	CACSEVGSFVAYNEQFF
TRBD1	TRBV6-6	few	TRBJ1-3	TGTGCCAGCAGTCCAAGGACAGGGGACCACACCATATATTTT	CASSPRTGDHTIYF
TRBD2	TRBV7-3	NA	TRBJ2-3	TGTGCCAGCAGCCTGACTAGCGGGGACAGCACAGATACGCAGTATTTT	CASSLTSGDSTDTQYF
NA	TRBV29-1	many	TRBJ2-7	TGCAGCGCTAAGGCAGGTACCCCCTACGAGCAGTACTTC	CSAKAGTPYEQYF
NA	TRBV12-3/TRBV12-4	many	TRBJ2-3	TGTGCCAGCAGTTTAGACAGGAGCACAGATACGCAGTATTTT	CASSLDRSTDTQYF
NA	TRBV16	few	TRBJ2-2	TGTGCCAGCAGCCCTGGAGTAGCTAACACCGGGGAGCTGTTTTTT	CASSPGVANTGELFF
NA	TRBV29-1	many	TRBJ2-4	TGCAGCGTTGAATTGCCAGGGAACTCCAAAAACATTCAGTACTTC	CSVELPGNSKNIQYF
NA	TRBV11-2	NA	TRBJ2-1	TGTACCAACAGCTTAGGTGGCGGAGCCTACAATGAGCAGTTCTTC	CTNSLGGGAYNEQFF
NA	TRBV10-2	NA	TRBJ2-2	TGCGCCAGCTCTTGGGCGACCGGGGAGCTGTTTTTT	CASSWATGELFF
TRBD2	TRBV28	NA	TRBJ2-3	TGTGCCAGCGGAGTCCGGACTAGCGGGCACTACACAGATACGCAGTATTTC	CASGVRTSGHYTDTQYF
NA	TRBV21-1	NA	TRBJ1-5	TGTGCCAGCAGCAGCCGGGACAGGGAACGAATTGCCAATCAGTCCCAGCATTTT	CASSSRDRERIANQSQHF
TRBD2	TRBV2	NA	TRBJ2-1	TGTGCCAGCAGTGAAGATACTAGCGGGAGCTATGAGCAGTTCTTC	CASSEDTSGSYEQFF
NA	TRBV30	NA	TRBJ2-7	TGTGCCTGGGCGGACGCCTACGAGCAGTACTTC	CAWADAYEQYF
TRBD1	TRBV12-3/TRBV12-4	NA	TRBJ1-1	TGTGCCAGCAGTTTTCAGGGGGTAAGGACTGGAGCTCTCTTT	CASSFQGVRTGALF
TRBD2	TRBV12-3/TRBV12-4	NA	TRBJ2-1	TGTGCCAGCAGTAATGGCGGGAGTGTTATCGATGAGCAGTTCTTC	CASSNGGSVIDEQFF
NA	TRBV4-2	few	TRBJ2-1	TGTGCCAGCAGCCAAGAGCCTAGAGGCTCCTACAATGAGCAGTTCTTC	CASSQEPRGSYNEQFF
NA	TRBV11-2	NA	TRBJ1-3	TGTGCCAGCAGCCTCGGGTATTTTGGAAACATCATAAATTTT	CASSLGYFGNIINF
TRBD2	TRBV12-3/TRBV12-4	many	TRBJ2-1	TGTGCCAGCAGTCCTAGCGGGAGGGCCGGTCATGAGCAGTTCTTC	CASSPSGRAGHEQFF
NA	TRBV6-2/TRBV6-3	few	TRBJ1-2	TGTGCCAGCAGTCCCCGGCGGGGGGCGAGCGGCTACACCTTC	CASSPRRGASGYTF
TRBD1	TRBV28	few	TRBJ2-7	TGTGCCAGCAGTAGAGGGACAGGGCGGGGCGAGCAGTACTTC	CASSRGTGRGEQYF
TRBD2	TRBV6-2/TRBV6-3	NA	TRBJ2-1	TGTGCCAGCACTTACGTAGGCCCGGGAGGGGCGCTTAAAAATGAGCAGTTCTTC	CASTYVGPGGALKNEQFF
TRBD2	TRBV5-6	few	TRBJ2-5	TGTGCCAGCAGCACCCCGACTAGCGGTTGGGAGACCCAGTACTTC	CASSTPTSGWETQYF
NA	TRBV12-3/TRBV12-4	many	TRBJ1-1	TGTGCCAGCAGCCCAGGGGCGGGATTCATGAACACTGAAGCTTTCTTT	CASSPGAGFMNTEAFF
NA	TRBV14	NA	TRBJ1-4	TGTGCCAGCACCCAAGAGAGGGGGGGAGGTGAAAAACTGTTTTTT	CASTQERGGGEKLFF